This T cell receptor beta chain was documented in a study of blood T cell repertoires in COVID-19. Some clones are missing from TCRdb's copy, which holds only in-frame ones; the method was immunoSEQ multiplex PCR. Of under 80,000 clones listed, 65% to 85% are singletons. J lost 1 base, V lost 8 bases, and 13 bases had no gene match. The CDR3 is 16 amino acids. CDR1 and CDR2 from the germline V gene are MDHEN and SYDVKM. Specimen: peripheral blood. The source of this sequence is a man in his sixties with COVID-19, enrolled during active disease. J is TRBJ2-5 and V is TRBV28, with TRBD2 matching 7 bases. The CDR3 protein is CASQTLGGRSQETQYF. CDR3 nucleotides: TGTGCCAGCCAAACTTTGGGGGGGAGATCCCAAGAGACCCAGTACTTC.